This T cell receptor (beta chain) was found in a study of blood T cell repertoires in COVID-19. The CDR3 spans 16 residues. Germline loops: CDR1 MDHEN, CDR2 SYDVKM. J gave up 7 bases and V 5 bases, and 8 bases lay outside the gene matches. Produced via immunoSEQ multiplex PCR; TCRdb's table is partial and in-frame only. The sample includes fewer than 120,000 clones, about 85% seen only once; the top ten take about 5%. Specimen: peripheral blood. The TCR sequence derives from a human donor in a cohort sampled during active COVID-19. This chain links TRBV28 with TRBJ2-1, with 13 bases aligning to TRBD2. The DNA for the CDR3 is TGTGCCAGCAGTACACAGACTAGCGGGAGGTTTAATGAGCAGTTCTTC. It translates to CASSTQTSGRFNEQFF.